These 28 T cell receptor beta chains were all obtained from the same sample, sequenced in a study of T cell responses to AZD1222 COVID-19 vaccine. The assay was immunoSEQ multiplex PCR, and TCRdb's table has in-frame clones only and misses some. The sample records about 78,000 clones, nearly 85% being singletons. This sample comprised peripheral blood, obtained on day 0 of AZD1222 vaccination. The receptors here all came from an adult in good health.

The V and J genes are TRBV2 and TRBJ2-5; 7 bases align to TRBD2. With 1 base clipped from V and 5 bases from J, the junction kept 10 bases outside the gene matches. Per germline, CDR1 SNHLY and CDR2 FYNNEI. This CDR3 region has 16 residues. CDR3 DNA sequence: TGTGCCAGCAGTGAAGTTCCTCCTCGGGGGGTGGAGACCCAGTACTTC. This translates into CASSEVPPRGVETQYF.

J is TRBJ2-2 and V is TRBV7-9; 11 bases agree with TRBD2. The V segment lost 5 bases and the J segment 7 bases; nucleotides outside the gene matches: 9. CDR1 is SEHNR and CDR2 is FQNEAQ in the germline V gene (reference sequence). CDR3 length equals 16 residues. The CDR3: CASSPLSGGAVGELFF. The CDR3 DNA follows: TGTGCCAGCAGCCCCCTTAGCGGGGGGGCCGTCGGGGAGCTGTTTTTT.

The CDR3 protein is CASSPGASSSNQPQHF. The CDR3 coding sequence is TGTGCCAGCTCCCCGGGGGCATCCAGTAGCAATCAGCCCCAGCATTTT. The rearrangement joins TRBV27 to TRBJ1-5; possibly TRBD1 for D (6 bases). V was cut by 8 bases and J by 0 bases, with 17 bases left in between. Germline CDR1 MNHEY, CDR2 SMNVEV (reference sequence). This CDR3 comprises 16 residues.

CDR3 coding DNA: TGTGCCAGCAGTTACTCGAAGAAGGGTACTGAAGCTTTCTTT. Amino acids: CASSYSKKGTEAFF. The chain uses TRBV6-5 and TRBJ1-1; no firm D call. This CDR3 contains 14 residues. Deletions cut 0 bases from V and 5 bases from J, with 10 bases between. Germline V gene sequence: CDR1 MNHEY, CDR2 SVGAGI.

The V and J genes are TRBV18 and TRBJ2-1, with 14 bases that match TRBD2. CDR3 size: 16 residues. Per the germline V gene, CDR1 is KGHSH and CDR2 is LQKENI. With 6 bases clipped from V and 9 bases from J, the junction kept 10 bases outside the gene matches. DNA for the CDR3: TGTGCCAGCTCCTCTTTCGGGACTAGCGGGAGATTTGAGCAGTTCTTC. Amino acids: CASSSFGTSGRFEQFF.

This clone appeared a single time. The J gene is TRBJ1-2, the V gene TRBV27, with TRBD1 identical over 10 bases. The CDR3 has 16 residues. The germline gives CDR1 MNHEY, CDR2 SMNVEV (reference sequence). Trimming cost V 3 bases and J 6 bases; bases outside gene matches: 10. CDR3 region: CASSFYPGQGGNGYTF. The CDR3 DNA reads TGTGCCAGCAGTTTTTACCCAGGACAGGGGGGGAATGGCTACACCTTC.

The V call is TRBV2, the J call TRBJ2-1, with a weak D call TRBD1 (6 bases). Germline values: CDR1 SNHLY, CDR2 FYNNEI. V was trimmed by 6 bases and J by 2 bases, leaving 14 bases between them. This CDR3 contains 15 residues. CDR3 amino acids: CASSPVEGAYNEQFF. The CDR3 coding sequence is TGTGCCAGCAGCCCTGTTGAGGGGGCCTACAATGAGCAGTTCTTC.

The chain links TRBV19 to TRBJ1-1; D not resolved. The CDR3 extends over 14 amino acids. CDR1 LNHDA and CDR2 SQIVND come from the germline V gene (reference sequence). V lost 0 bases and J lost 1, with 6 bases in between. The CDR3 nucleotides are TGTGCCAGTAGTATAGATTGGGGGAACACTGAAGCTTTCTTT. It codes for CASSIDWGNTEAFF. The full variable domain, completed using reference TRBV19 and TRBJ1-1, is DGGITQSPKYLFRKEGQNVTLSCEQNLNHDAMYWYRQDPGQGLRLIYYSQIVNDFQKGDIAEGYSVSREKKESFPLTVTSAQKNPTAFYLCASSIDWGNTEAFFGQGTRLTVV.

The genes are TRBV6-5 and TRBJ2-1, with D possibly matching TRBD1 (5 bases). Germline V gives CDR1 MNHEY, CDR2 SVGAGI. CDR3 length: 14 amino acids. Trimming took off 1 base at V and 8 bases at J, with 12 bases between the two ends. The CDR3 DNA sequence: TGTGCCAGCAGTTACTTTTTAGGGGCTGATGAGCAGTTCTTC. Translating gives CASSYFLGADEQFF.

The V gene is TRBV4-1, the J gene TRBJ2-1; 9 bases align to TRBD2. Per the germline V gene, CDR1 is MGHRA and CDR2 is YSYEKL. The CDR3 is 16 residues long. V was clipped by 2 bases and J by 3 bases; unmatched bases: 5. CDR3 in amino acids: CASSQRETSGYNEQFF. The CDR3 DNA reads as TGCGCCAGCAGCCAAAGGGAGACTAGCGGCTACAATGAGCAGTTCTTC.

The chain combines TRBV20-1 with TRBJ1-1; perhaps TRBD1 as D (6 bases). This CDR3 spans 11 amino acids. V lost 5 bases and J 5 bases, leaving 9 bases between the germline ends. CDR1 is DFQATT, CDR2 SNEGSKA, per germline (reference sequence). This CDR3 is CSALQGTEAFF. The CDR3 DNA sequence: TGCAGTGCTTTACAGGGAACTGAAGCTTTCTTT.

The CDR3 region has the DNA TGTGCCATCAGTGACGGACAGGGAAACTATGGCTACACCTTC. It yields the protein CAISDGQGNYGYTF. The J gene is TRBJ1-2, the V gene TRBV10-3, with 8 bases identical to TRBD1. CDR1 is ENHRY and CDR2 is SYGVKD in the germline V gene. The CDR3 has 14 residues. V lost 3 bases to trimming and J lost 2 bases; unmatched junction nucleotides: 2.

This rearrangement joins TRBV27 to TRBJ1-1, with D possibly matching TRBD1 (6 bases). Germline lookup yields CDR1 MNHEY and CDR2 SMNVEV (reference sequence). Trimming cost V 7 bases and J 1 base, with 10 bases left between them. This CDR3 comprises 13 residues. The CDR3 region is CASKVTGNTEAFF. The CDR3, as DNA: TGTGCCAGCAAGGTGACAGGGAACACTGAAGCTTTCTTT.

The V gene is TRBV27, the J gene TRBJ1-5; 10 nucleotides align to TRBD1. The ends lost 5 bases at V and 7 bases at J; junction bases unmatched: 5. Germline V gene sequence: CDR1 MNHEY, CDR2 SMNVEV (reference sequence). The length of the CDR3 is 14 residues. In DNA, the CDR3 is TGTGCCAGCAGTGGGGACAGGGGAAACCAGCCCCAGCATTTT. Translation gives CASSGDRGNQPQHF.

The rearrangement uses TRBV29-1 and TRBJ2-1; D call uncertain. Germline V gives CDR1 SQVTM, CDR2 ANQGSEA. The CDR3 has 10 residues. The germline V and J ends were trimmed by 7 bases and 7 bases, with 8 bases remaining between them. The CDR3: CSGVFNEQFF. The CDR3 nucleotides read TGCAGCGGGGTCTTTAATGAGCAGTTCTTC.

The chain joins TRBV14 to TRBJ1-2, with D possibly matching TRBD1 (6 bases). With 3 bases removed from V and 1 base from J, the gap between germline ends came to 18 bases. The CDR3 is 17 residues long. Germline V gene lookup returns CDR1 SGHDN and CDR2 FVKESK. The CDR3 spells CASSHPKGGAGNYGYTF. CDR3 DNA: TGTGCCAGCAGCCACCCCAAGGGGGGGGCGGGTAACTATGGCTACACCTTC. Using reference TRBV14 and TRBJ1-2 for the parts outside the CDR3, the full variable domain is EAGVTQFPSHSVIEKGQTVTLRCDPISGHDNLYWYRRVMGKEIKFLLHFVKESKQDESGMPNNRFLAERTGGTYSTLKVQPAELEDSGVYFCASSHPKGGAGNYGYTFGSGTRLTVV.

The chain uses TRBV18 and TRBJ2-1; D ambiguous. The germline CDR1 and CDR2 sequences are KGHSH and LQKENI. This CDR3 has 13 amino acids. V lost 2 bases and J 5 bases, leaving 7 bases between the germline ends. CDR3 in DNA: TGTGCCAGCTCACCAGTCAGCCACAATGAGCAGTTCTTC. Protein product: CASSPVSHNEQFF.

The rearrangement links TRBV7-2 to TRBJ2-3, with TRBD1 matching over 7 bases. The trim removed 2 bases at V and 4 bases at J, leaving 6 bases unmatched. CDR3 length: 15 residues. Germline CDR1 is SGHTA and CDR2 is FQGNSA. CDR3 in DNA: TGTGCCAGCAGCTTACCCAGGGGGTCCCCAGATACGCAGTATTTT. It translates to CASSLPRGSPDTQYF.

This clone was recorded only once. This rearrangement joins TRBV7-9 to TRBJ1-1, with TRBD1 matching over 7 bases. This CDR3 has 13 amino acids. V dropped 5 bases and J dropped 8; count of bases not matched to a gene: 8. Germline loops: CDR1 SEHNR, CDR2 FQNEAQ (reference sequence). CDR3 sequence: CASSPDREEEAFF. DNA for the CDR3: TGTGCCAGCAGCCCCGACAGGGAAGAGGAAGCTTTCTTT.

The rearrangement uses TRBV7-8 and TRBJ1-4; D is unclear. The V end lost 5 bases, the J end lost 7 bases, and 17 bases lay between the germline ends. The V gene's germline CDR1 is SGHVS and CDR2 FQNEAQ. The CDR3 sequence is 15 residues long. CDR3 in amino acids: CASSPRHLIGEKLFF. In nucleotides, the CDR3 is TGTGCCAGCAGCCCTCGACACCTAATAGGTGAAAAACTGTTTTTT. The variable domain in full, with the rest retrieved from reference TRBV7-8 and TRBJ1-4, is GAGVSQSPRYKVAKRGQDVALRCDPISGHVSLFWYQQALGQGPEFLTYFQNEAQLDKSGLPSDRFFAERPEGSVSTLKIQRTQQEDSAVYLCASSPRHLIGEKLFFGSGTQLSVL.

A few counts support this clone. The J gene is TRBJ2-7, the V gene TRBV7-8; 12 bases align to TRBD2. The CDR3 has 19 amino acids. CDR1 is SGHVS and CDR2 is FQNEAQ in the germline V gene. J lost 2 bases, V lost 5 bases, and 16 bases had no gene match. CDR3 loop: CASSPILAGGSTATYEQYF. CDR3 DNA sequence: TGTGCCAGCAGCCCGATACTAGCGGGAGGTTCCACGGCAACCTACGAGCAGTACTTC.

The count of this clone is one. The V call is TRBV6-6, the J call TRBJ2-5, with D hard to call. The CDR3 is 14 amino acids. Germline CDR1 reads MNHNY; CDR2 reads SVGAGI (reference sequence). The V gene lost 0 bases and the J gene lost 1 base, with 6 bases spanning the gap. The CDR3 sequence is CASSYSQIQETQYF. The CDR3 DNA sequence: TGTGCCAGCAGTTACTCACAGATCCAAGAGACCCAGTACTTC.

The chain couples TRBV6-5 to TRBJ1-2; TRBD1 matches 7 bases. CDR1 is MNHEY, CDR2 SVGAGI, per germline. V shed 2 bases and J 7 bases; nucleotides not matched to a gene: 7. The CDR3 spans 14 residues. Written as DNA, the CDR3 is TGTGCCAGCAGTTACGGTTCGTCAGGGGGTGGCTACACCTTC. Translated, it gives CASSYGSSGGGYTF.

The J gene is TRBJ2-2, the V gene TRBV11-2; 7 nucleotides align to TRBD2. Trimming cost V 1 base and J 7 bases; bases outside gene matches: 9. Looked up from germline, CDR1 is SGHAT and CDR2 is FQNNGV. This CDR3 contains 16 residues. The CDR3 spells CASSLVYGRWDGELFF. The CDR3 bases are TGTGCCAGCAGCTTAGTCTACGGGAGGTGGGACGGGGAGCTGTTTTTT.

The genes are TRBV5-5 and TRBJ2-2; 11 nucleotides line up with TRBD2. The CDR3 extends over 15 amino acids. The germline CDR1 and CDR2 sequences are SGHKS and YYEKEE (reference sequence). The V and J ends lost 3 bases and 5 bases, in that order; junction bases with no gene match: 3. The CDR3, as DNA: TGTGCCAGCAGCTGGCTAGCGGGAGGTACCGGGGAGCTGTTTTTT. Residues: CASSWLAGGTGELFF.

The chain joins TRBV23-1 to TRBJ1-1; no clear D gene. TRBV23-1 is designated an ORF whose function remains uncertain. Trimming cost V 8 bases and J 0 bases, with 28 bases left between them. The CDR3 is made up of 19 amino acids. CDR3 bases: TGCGCCAGCTCAGTCGCCCCCGGGGAACAGCACCTCATGAACACTGAAGCTTTCTTT. Translated: CASSVAPGEQHLMNTEAFF.

The rearrangement links TRBV11-2 to TRBJ1-4, with 7 bases matching TRBD1. This CDR3 contains 17 residues. V shed 3 bases and J 8 bases; nucleotides not matched to a gene: 15. Germline lookup yields CDR1 SGHAT and CDR2 FQNNGV. CDR3 amino acids: CASSFFFRGGQEEKLFF. The CDR3, as DNA: TGTGCCAGCAGCTTCTTTTTTCGGGGCGGACAGGAGGAAAAACTGTTTTTT. Together with reference TRBV11-2 and TRBJ1-4, the CDR3 gives the full variable domain: EAGVAQSPRYKIIEKRQSVAFWCNPISGHATLYWYQQILGQGPKLLIQFQNNGVVDDSQLPKDRFSAERLKGVDSTLKIQPAKLEDSAVYLCASSFFFRGGQEEKLFFGSGTQLSVL.

This sequence joins TRBV7-9 and TRBJ1-2; 9 bases map to TRBD1. This CDR3 is 16 amino acids long. The ends lost 1 base at V and 2 bases at J; junction bases unmatched: 5. In germline, CDR1 is SEHNR, CDR2 FQNEAQ (reference sequence). The CDR3 coding sequence is TGTGCCAGCAGCTTAGGAGCGGGACAGGGAAACTATGGCTACACCTTC. Its translation is CASSLGAGQGNYGYTF. Based on the CDR3 plus reference TRBV7-9 and TRBJ1-2, the full variable domain is DTGVSQNPRHKITKRGQNVTFRCDPISEHNRLYWYRQTLGQGPEFLTYFQNEAQLEKSRLLSDRFSAERPKGSFSTLEIQRTEQGDSAMYLCASSLGAGQGNYGYTFGSGTRLTVV.